The 11 T cell receptor beta chains below were found in one sample sequenced in a study of cytomegalovirus exposure and HLA in healthy donors (dated by TCRdb to about 2017). The library was produced with the immunoSEQ multiplex PCR assay. For the multiplex PCR, a mixture combining 60 forward primers for TCR Vbeta segments and 13 reverse primers for TCR Jbeta segments was used. TCRdb took this table from immuneACCESS and kept in-frame rearrangements with V and J called. Such tables lack part of the clones; where checked against another copy, unresolved V genes explain under half of the gap, and the rest is unexplained. This sample comprises about 160,000 clones, 65% to 90% of them detected only once. The ten largest make up roughly 2% of the sample. The sample was PBMCs. The source is a woman aged 18 to 35 in good health and CMV-seronegative.

The rearrangement uses TRBV5-1 and TRBJ2-1, with 10 bases lining up with TRBD2. There are 15 residues in the CDR3. Germline CDR1 is SGHRS and CDR2 is YFSETQ. V was pared by 2 bases and J by 5 bases, with 4 bases of the junction left unmatched. In DNA, the CDR3 is TGCGCCAGCAGCTTACTAGCGGGGTCTAACAATGAGCAGTTCTTC. Protein product: CASSLLAGSNNEQFF.

The count of this clone is one. The chain carries TRBV11-2 and TRBJ2-7; possible D gene TRBD2, 5 bases. The V end was cut by 0 bases, the J end by 2 bases, with 11 bases between. Germline CDR1 reads SGHAT; CDR2 reads FQNNGV. The CDR3 contains 15 residues. CDR3 protein: CASSLDPSSTYEQYF. The DNA for the CDR3 is TGTGCCAGCAGCTTAGATCCTAGCAGCACCTACGAGCAGTACTTC. The entire variable domain, with the rest obtained from reference TRBV11-2 and TRBJ2-7, is as follows: EAGVAQSPRYKIIEKRQSVAFWCNPISGHATLYWYQQILGQGPKLLIQFQNNGVVDDSQLPKDRFSAERLKGVDSTLKIQPAKLEDSAVYLCASSLDPSSTYEQYFGPGTRLTVT.

For the CDR3, the DNA is TGTGCCAGCAGCTTTGACAGGGGCGGCGAGCAGTACTTC. Translated, it gives CASSFDRGGEQYF. V gene TRBV7-2 combines with J gene TRBJ2-7; 8 bases map to TRBD1. Germline values: CDR1 SGHTA, CDR2 FQGNSA. The CDR3 length is 13 residues. V gave up 3 bases and J gave up 6 bases; unmatched junction bases: 4.

The table lists this clone with a few counts. CDR3 region: CASSRGVDDTGELFF. The CDR3 nucleotides read TGTGCCAGCAGTAGGGGCGTAGACGACACCGGGGAGCTGTTTTTT. The chain combines TRBV6-5 with TRBJ2-2; D possibly corresponds to TRBD1 (5 bases). The CDR3 length is 15 residues. In germline, CDR1 is MNHEY, CDR2 SVGAGI. The V gene lost 5 bases and the J gene lost 3 bases, with 13 bases spanning the gap.

The genes are TRBV10-3 and TRBJ1-4, with 9 bases lining up with TRBD1. J was trimmed by 2 bases and V by 0 bases; bases with no gene match: 1. This CDR3 is 16 amino acids long. Germline CDR1 is ENHRY and CDR2 is SYGVKD. The CDR3 sequence: CAISESTGGTNEKLFF. The CDR3 DNA is TGTGCCATCAGTGAGTCGACAGGGGGTACTAATGAAAAACTGTTTTTT.

This clone was recorded once. The rearrangement joins TRBV30 to TRBJ2-3, with D possibly matching TRBD1 (5 bases). The CDR3 is made up of 15 amino acids. CDR1 and CDR2 (germline): GTSNPN, SVGIG (reference sequence). Trimming left V 2 bases short and J 1 base short, with 13 bases between. The CDR3 nucleotides read TGTGCCTGGAGTAAAGGGGCCAGGGGCACAGATACGCAGTATTTT. Its protein product is CAWSKGARGTDTQYF.

V usage is TRBV30 and J usage is TRBJ2-2; D remains unclear. The CDR3 runs 13 residues. CDR1 is GTSNPN, CDR2 SVGIG, per germline (reference sequence). V was clipped by 1 base and J by 5 bases, with 8 bases between them. CDR3 amino acids: CAWSALRTGELFF. The CDR3 nucleotides are TGTGCCTGGAGTGCCCTCCGGACCGGGGAGCTGTTTTTT.

This rearrangement joins TRBV27 to TRBJ2-1, with TRBD2 matching 7 bases. V trimming: 0 bases; J trimming: 4 bases; junction bases outside the gene matches: 3. From germline, CDR1 is MNHEY and CDR2 SMNVEV (reference sequence). The length of the CDR3 is 15 residues. DNA of the CDR3: TGTGCCAGCAGTTTATCGGGACTATCATACAATGAGCAGTTCTTC. Its protein is CASSLSGLSYNEQFF.

This chain joins TRBV7-8 and TRBJ2-3; TRBD2 aligns across 10 bases. CDR1 SGHVS and CDR2 FQNEAQ come from the germline V gene. The CDR3 is 15 amino acids. The junction had 4 bases not matched to a gene; V was cut back by 7 bases and J by 0 bases. In DNA, the CDR3 is TGTGCCAGCACCTCTAGCGGGGGTAGCACAGATACGCAGTATTTT. This codes for CASTSSGGSTDTQYF.

This clone was seen only once. This chain uses TRBV27 with TRBJ1-1; the D gene is possibly TRBD1 (5 bases). CDR3 size: 15 residues. The V end was cut by 1 base, the J end by 3 bases, with 12 bases between. From germline, CDR1 is MNHEY and CDR2 SMNVEV (reference sequence). The CDR3 DNA reads TGTGCCAGCAGTTTATTTACAGGATCGGACACTGAAGCTTTCTTT. This sequence encodes CASSLFTGSDTEAFF.

The J gene is TRBJ2-2, the V gene TRBV2; 7 positions agree with TRBD1. V shed 1 base, J shed 6 bases, and the junction held 2 bases outside the gene matches. Germline V lookup: CDR1 SNHLY, CDR2 FYNNEI. The CDR3 loop spans 14 amino acids. As DNA, the CDR3 is TGTGCCAGCAGTGAAGTCCAGGGGGCCGGGGAGCTGTTTTTT. It codes for CASSEVQGAGELFF.